These T cell receptor beta chains were read from a single sample in a study of CD8 T cells in Susac syndrome. TCRdb processed the immunoSEQ multiplex PCR reads anew with MiXCR; each CDR3 protein has one entry. The sample gives about 190,000 distinct CDR3 sequences, 85% to 95% of which show up once; around 0.1% is in the top ten. Sequencing used CD4+ T cells from PBMCs. These receptors all stem from a human donor in good health. CDR3s include the opening cysteine and the closing phenylalanine or tryptophan. The order of the fields is V gene, D gene, J gene, CDR3 protein, CDR3 DNA. D genes are given only for firm matches.

TRBV20-1	TRBD2	TRBJ2-3	CSAKSLAGDTDTQYF	TGCAGTGCTAAGTCCCTAGCGGGGGACACAGATACGCAGTATTTT
TRBV6-2/TRBV6-3	TRBD1	TRBJ2-6	CASSSGTGGSGANVLTF	TGTGCCAGCAGCTCCGGGACAGGGGGTTCTGGGGCCAACGTCCTGACTTTC
TRBV5-6	NA	TRBJ1-2	CASSWDLDGYTF	TGTGCCAGCAGCTGGGACCTCGATGGCTACACCTTC
TRBV24-1	TRBD2	TRBJ2-3	CATSDRGLAQTDTQYF	TGTGCCACCAGTGATCGGGGACTAGCGCAGACAGATACGCAGTATTTT
TRBV18	TRBD2	TRBJ2-5	CASSSGLAGTETQYF	TGTGCCAGCTCATCCGGACTAGCGGGAACAGAGACCCAGTACTTC
TRBV11-1	NA	TRBJ2-1	CASGSPRPDNEQFF	TGTGCCAGCGGATCCCCCCGGCCCGACAATGAGCAGTTCTTC
TRBV5-1	NA	TRBJ1-1	CASSLLTGPDAEAFF	TGCGCCAGCAGCTTACTCACAGGGCCCGATGCTGAAGCTTTCTTT
TRBV2	TRBD1	TRBJ2-7	CASKWDREEYEQYF	TGTGCCAGCAAATGGGACAGGGAGGAGTACGAGCAGTACTTC
TRBV15	NA	TRBJ2-7	CATSRDKGREQYF	TGTGCCACCAGCAGAGATAAGGGGCGGGAGCAGTACTTC
TRBV11-2	TRBD2	TRBJ2-5	CASSPLLAGAGETQYF	TGTGCCAGCAGCCCCCTACTAGCGGGAGCGGGGGAGACCCAGTACTTC
TRBV27	NA	TRBJ2-7	CASRSLGPSYEQYF	TGTGCCAGCAGGTCACTAGGACCTTCCTACGAGCAGTACTTC
TRBV9	NA	TRBJ1-3	CASSVEPNSGNTIYF	TGTGCCAGCAGCGTAGAGCCGAACTCTGGAAACACCATATATTTT
TRBV15	NA	TRBJ2-5	CATSSAEYQETQYF	TGTGCCACCAGCAGTGCGGAGTACCAAGAGACCCAGTACTTC
TRBV29-1	TRBD2	TRBJ2-3	CSVGGTSVSDTQYF	TGCAGCGTCGGTGGGACTAGTGTTTCAGATACGCAGTATTTT
TRBV20-1	NA	TRBJ2-1	CSARAYNEQFF	TGCAGTGCTAGAGCGTACAATGAGCAGTTCTTC
TRBV2	TRBD1	TRBJ1-1	CARSGQGAAEAFF	TGTGCCAGATCCGGACAGGGGGCTGCTGAAGCTTTCTTT
TRBV19	NA	TRBJ1-1	CASKRTLGEAFF	TGTGCCAGTAAACGCACATTAGGTGAAGCTTTCTTT
TRBV20-1	NA	TRBJ1-2	CSANAVSPSGYTF	TGCAGTGCTAATGCTGTGAGCCCAAGCGGCTACACCTTC
TRBV29-1	TRBD1	TRBJ1-1	CSVRDRGVLNTEAFF	TGCAGCGTTAGAGACAGGGGGGTGTTGAACACTGAAGCTTTCTTT
TRBV30	NA	TRBJ1-5	CAWSVAGVVSNQPQHF	TGTGCCTGGAGTGTTGCGGGGGTAGTGAGCAATCAGCCCCAGCATTTT
TRBV3-1	NA	TRBJ2-3	CASSQEYGLSTDTQYF	TGTGCCAGCAGCCAAGAATACGGACTAAGCACAGATACGCAGTATTTT
TRBV6-5	NA	TRBJ1-2	CAATGARGYTF	TGTGCCGCGACCGGGGCGCGTGGCTACACCTTC
TRBV12-3/TRBV12-4	NA	TRBJ1-2	CASSLRVRGYTF	TGTGCCAGCAGTCTTAGGGTTCGTGGCTACACCTTC